The TCR beta chain described here comes from a study of blood T cell repertoires in COVID-19. Study in general: The origin of the acute and convalescent COVID-19 samples was the United States, Italy and Spain. PBMCs, B-cell-depleted T cells, or T cells provided the cDNA or gDNA that made up the material.

Authors' analysis steps: Reference gene primers were amplified, and this amplification served to estimate nucleated cell counts. Method: immunoSEQ multiplex PCR; TCRdb's copy keeps in-frame clones and lacks some. That table is the source of V, J and clone size, and D and trimming were worked out from the DNA. The sample holds about 120,000 clones; around 85% are singletons and the top ten take 3.9%. The germline CDR1 and CDR2 sequences are KGHSH and LQKENI. V lost 5 bases and J 3 bases, leaving 17 bases between the germline ends. The CDR3 spans 15 residues. The sample taken for sequencing was peripheral blood. This receptor was obtained from a man in his fifties or sixties with acute or convalescent COVID-19. The chain links TRBV18 to TRBJ2-7, with a weak D call TRBD1 (6 bases). CDR3 DNA: TGTGCCAGCTCATCCGGGACAAGGCAGTACTACGAGCAGTACTTC. Amino acid sequence: CASSSGTRQYYEQYF.